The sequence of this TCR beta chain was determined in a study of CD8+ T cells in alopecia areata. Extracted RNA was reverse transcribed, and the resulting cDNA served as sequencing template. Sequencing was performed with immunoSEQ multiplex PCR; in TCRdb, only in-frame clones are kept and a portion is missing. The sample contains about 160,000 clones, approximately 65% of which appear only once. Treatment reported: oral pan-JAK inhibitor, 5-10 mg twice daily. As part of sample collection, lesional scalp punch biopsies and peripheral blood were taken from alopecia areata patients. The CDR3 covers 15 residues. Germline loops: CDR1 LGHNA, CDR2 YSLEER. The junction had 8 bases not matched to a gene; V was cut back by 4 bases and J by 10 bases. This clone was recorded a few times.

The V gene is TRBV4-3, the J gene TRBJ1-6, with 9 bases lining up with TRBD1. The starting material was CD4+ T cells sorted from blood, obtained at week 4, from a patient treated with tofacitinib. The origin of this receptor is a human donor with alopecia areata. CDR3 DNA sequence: TGCGCCAGCAGCCCCGAGGGACAGGGAAAATCACCCCTCCACTTT. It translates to CASSPEGQGKSPLHF.